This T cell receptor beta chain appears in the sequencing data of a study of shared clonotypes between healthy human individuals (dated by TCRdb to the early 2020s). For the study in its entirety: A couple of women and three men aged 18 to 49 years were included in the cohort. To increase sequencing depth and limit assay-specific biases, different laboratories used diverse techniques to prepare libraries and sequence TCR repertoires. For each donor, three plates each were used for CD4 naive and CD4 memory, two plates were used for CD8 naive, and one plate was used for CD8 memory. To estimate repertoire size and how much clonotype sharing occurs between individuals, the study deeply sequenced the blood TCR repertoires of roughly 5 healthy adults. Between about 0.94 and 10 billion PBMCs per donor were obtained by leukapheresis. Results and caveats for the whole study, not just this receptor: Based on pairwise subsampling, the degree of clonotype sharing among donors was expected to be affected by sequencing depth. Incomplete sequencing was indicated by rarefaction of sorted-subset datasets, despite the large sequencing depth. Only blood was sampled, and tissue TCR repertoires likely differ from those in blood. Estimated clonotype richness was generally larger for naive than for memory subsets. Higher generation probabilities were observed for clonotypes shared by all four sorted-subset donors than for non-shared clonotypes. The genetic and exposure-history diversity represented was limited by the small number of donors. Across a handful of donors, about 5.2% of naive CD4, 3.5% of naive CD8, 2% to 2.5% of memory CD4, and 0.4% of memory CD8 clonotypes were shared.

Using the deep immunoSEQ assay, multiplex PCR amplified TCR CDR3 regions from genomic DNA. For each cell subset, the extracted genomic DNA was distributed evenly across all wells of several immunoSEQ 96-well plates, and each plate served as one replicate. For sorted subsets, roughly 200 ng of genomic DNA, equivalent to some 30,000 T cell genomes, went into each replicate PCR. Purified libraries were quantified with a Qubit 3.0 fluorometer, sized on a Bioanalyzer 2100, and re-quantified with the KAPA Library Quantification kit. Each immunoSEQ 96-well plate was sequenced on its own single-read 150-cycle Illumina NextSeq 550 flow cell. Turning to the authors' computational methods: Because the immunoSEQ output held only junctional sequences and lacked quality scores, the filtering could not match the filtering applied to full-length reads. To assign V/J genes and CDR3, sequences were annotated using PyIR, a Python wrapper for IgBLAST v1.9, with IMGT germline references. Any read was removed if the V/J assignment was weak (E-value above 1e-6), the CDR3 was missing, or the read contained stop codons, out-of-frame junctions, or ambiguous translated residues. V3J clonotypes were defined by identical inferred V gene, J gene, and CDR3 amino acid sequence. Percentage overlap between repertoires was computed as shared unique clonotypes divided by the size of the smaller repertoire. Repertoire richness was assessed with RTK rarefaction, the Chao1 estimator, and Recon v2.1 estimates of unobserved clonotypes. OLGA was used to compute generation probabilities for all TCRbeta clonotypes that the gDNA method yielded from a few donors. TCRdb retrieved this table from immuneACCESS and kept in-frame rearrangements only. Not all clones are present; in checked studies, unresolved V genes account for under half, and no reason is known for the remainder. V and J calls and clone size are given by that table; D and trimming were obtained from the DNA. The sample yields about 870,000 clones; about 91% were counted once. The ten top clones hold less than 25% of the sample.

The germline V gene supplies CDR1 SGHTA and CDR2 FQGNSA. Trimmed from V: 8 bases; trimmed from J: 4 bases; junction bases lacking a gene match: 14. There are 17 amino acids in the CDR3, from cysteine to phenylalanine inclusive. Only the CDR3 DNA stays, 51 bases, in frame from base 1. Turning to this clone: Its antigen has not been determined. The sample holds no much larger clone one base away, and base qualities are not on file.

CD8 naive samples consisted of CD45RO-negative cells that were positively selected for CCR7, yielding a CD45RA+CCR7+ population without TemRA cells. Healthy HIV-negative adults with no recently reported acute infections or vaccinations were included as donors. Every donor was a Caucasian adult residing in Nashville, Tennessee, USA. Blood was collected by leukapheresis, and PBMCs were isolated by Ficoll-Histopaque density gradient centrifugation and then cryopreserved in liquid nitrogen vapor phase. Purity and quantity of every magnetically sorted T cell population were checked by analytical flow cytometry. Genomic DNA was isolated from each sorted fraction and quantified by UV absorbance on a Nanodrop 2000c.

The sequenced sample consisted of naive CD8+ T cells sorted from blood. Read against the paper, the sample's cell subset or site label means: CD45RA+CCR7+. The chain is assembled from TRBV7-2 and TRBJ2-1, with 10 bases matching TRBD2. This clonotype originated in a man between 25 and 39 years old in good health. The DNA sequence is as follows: TGTGCCAGCTACCCAGGCCCTGGACTAGCGGATTACAATGAGCAGTTCTTC. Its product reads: CASYPGPGLADYNEQFF.